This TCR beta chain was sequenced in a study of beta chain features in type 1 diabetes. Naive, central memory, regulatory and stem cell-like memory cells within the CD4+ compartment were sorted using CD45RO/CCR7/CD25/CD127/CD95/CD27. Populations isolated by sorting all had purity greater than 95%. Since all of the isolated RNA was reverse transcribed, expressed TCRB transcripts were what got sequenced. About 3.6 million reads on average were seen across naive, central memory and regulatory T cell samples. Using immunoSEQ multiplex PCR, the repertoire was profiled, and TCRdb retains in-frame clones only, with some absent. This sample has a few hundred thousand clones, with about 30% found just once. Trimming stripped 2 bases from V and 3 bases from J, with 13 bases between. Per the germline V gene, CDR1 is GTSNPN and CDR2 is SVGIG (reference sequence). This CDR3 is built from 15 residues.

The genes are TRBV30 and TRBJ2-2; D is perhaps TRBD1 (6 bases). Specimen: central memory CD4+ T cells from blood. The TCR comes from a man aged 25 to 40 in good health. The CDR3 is CAWSRDNSDTGELFF. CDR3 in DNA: TGTGCCTGGAGTAGGGACAATTCGGACACCGGGGAGCTGTTTTTT.